This T cell receptor beta chain came from a study of regulatory T cells in long-lasting Graves disease. CDR3 size: 16 residues. In germline, CDR1 is SGHNT, CDR2 YYREEE (reference sequence). Trimming removed 4 bases at V and 1 base at J, with 14 bases between. Building of the TCR beta libraries involved iRepertoire HTBI primers and Arm-PCR of CDR3 regions. Via MiXCR, TCRdb re-called the multiplex PCR reads, giving one row per CDR3 protein. The sample records about 560,000 distinct CDR3 sequences, about 16% being singletons. As for time point: newly diagnosed GD, antithyroid drugs for less than 3 months. With RNA extracted from PBMCs as input, the TCR library was made. The same data also contributed to another study, on T cells in Graves' hyperthyroidism and ophthalmopathy. That study adds: Together with thyroid ultrasound, orbital computed tomography, serum thyroxine and TRAb, clinical symptoms were used for diagnoses.

Specimen: peripheral blood mononuclear cells (PBMCs), collected at new diagnosis, from a patient treated with antithyroid drugs. This chain connects TRBV5-4 to TRBJ2-2; D remains ambiguous. The receptor was isolated from a man aged 18 to 30 with Graves disease. The CDR3 DNA sequence: TGTGCCAGCAGCCCCCCACAAGGGAAGAACACCGGGGAGCTGTTTTTT. This encodes CASSPPQGKNTGELFF. The variable domain in full, with the rest retrieved from reference TRBV5-4 and TRBJ2-2, is ETGVTQSPTHLIKTRGQQVTLRCSSQSGHNTVSWYQQALGQGPQFIFQYYREEENGRGNFPPRFSGLQFPNYSSELNVNALELDDSALYLCASSPPQGKNTGELFFGEGSRLTVL.